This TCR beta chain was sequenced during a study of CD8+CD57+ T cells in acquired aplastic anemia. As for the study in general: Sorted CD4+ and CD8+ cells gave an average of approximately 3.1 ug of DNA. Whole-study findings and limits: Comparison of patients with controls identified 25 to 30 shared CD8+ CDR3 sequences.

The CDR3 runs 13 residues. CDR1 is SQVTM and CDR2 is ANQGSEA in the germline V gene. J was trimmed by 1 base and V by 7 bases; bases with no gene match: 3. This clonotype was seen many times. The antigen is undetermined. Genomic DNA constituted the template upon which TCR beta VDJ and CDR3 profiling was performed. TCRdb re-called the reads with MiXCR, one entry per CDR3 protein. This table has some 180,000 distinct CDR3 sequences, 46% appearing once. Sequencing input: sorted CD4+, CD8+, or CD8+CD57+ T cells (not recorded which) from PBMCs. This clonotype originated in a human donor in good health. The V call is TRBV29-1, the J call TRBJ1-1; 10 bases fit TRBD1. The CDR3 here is CSGWDRGNTEAFF. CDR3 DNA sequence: TGCAGCGGATGGGACAGGGGGAACACTGAAGCTTTCTTT.